The 2 T cell receptor beta chains below all came from one sample that was sequenced in a study of cytomegalovirus exposure and HLA in healthy donors. The study ran its PCR with 60 Vbeta and 13 Jbeta primers. Using immunoSEQ multiplex PCR, the repertoire was profiled, and TCRdb retains in-frame clones only, with some absent. The sample holds around 160,000 clones, around 84% seen once. Material for sequencing was PBMCs. Source of these receptors: a man in his forties in good health and CMV-seropositive.

This chain uses TRBV28 with TRBJ1-1, with 8 bases that match TRBD1. This CDR3 region has 15 residues. Per the germline V gene, CDR1 is MDHEN and CDR2 is SYDVKM. V lost 6 bases to trimming and J lost 1 base; unmatched junction nucleotides: 7. The CDR3: CASRRQGPWNTEAFF. CDR3 nucleotide sequence: TGTGCCAGCAGACGACAGGGGCCTTGGAACACTGAAGCTTTCTTT.

This chain connects TRBV12-2 to TRBJ2-1; TRBD2 was called by the table and not checked on the DNA. TRBV12-2 is flagged as a pseudogene. There are 19 residues in the CDR3. CDR3 sequence reads: CASRYGLAVPPTSYNEQFF. The CDR3 region has the DNA TGTGCAAGTCGCTACGGACTAGCGGTCCCCCCGACGTCCTACAATGAGCAGTTCTTC.